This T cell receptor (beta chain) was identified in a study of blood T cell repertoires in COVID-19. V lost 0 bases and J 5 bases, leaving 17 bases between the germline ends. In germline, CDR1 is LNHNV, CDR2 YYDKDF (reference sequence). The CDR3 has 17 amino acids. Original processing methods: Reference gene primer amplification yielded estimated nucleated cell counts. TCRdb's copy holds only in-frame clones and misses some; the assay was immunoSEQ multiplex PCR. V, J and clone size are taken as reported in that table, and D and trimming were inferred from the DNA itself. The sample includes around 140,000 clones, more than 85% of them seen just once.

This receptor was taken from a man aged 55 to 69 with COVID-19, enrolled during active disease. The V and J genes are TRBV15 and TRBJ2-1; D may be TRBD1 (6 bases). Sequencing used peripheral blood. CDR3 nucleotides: TGTGCCACCAGCAGAGACCTCTCTCGGAACAGGGACAATGAGCAGTTCTTC. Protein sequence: CATSRDLSRNRDNEQFF.